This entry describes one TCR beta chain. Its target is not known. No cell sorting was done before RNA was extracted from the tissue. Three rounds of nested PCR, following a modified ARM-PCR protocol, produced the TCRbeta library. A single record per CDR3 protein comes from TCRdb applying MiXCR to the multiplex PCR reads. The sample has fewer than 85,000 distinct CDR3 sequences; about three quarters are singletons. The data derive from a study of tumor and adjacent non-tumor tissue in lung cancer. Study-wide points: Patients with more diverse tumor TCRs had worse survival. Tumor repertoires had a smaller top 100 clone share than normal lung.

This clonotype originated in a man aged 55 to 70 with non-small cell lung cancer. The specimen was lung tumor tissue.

This chain's CDR3 is CASSLARRIAYNEQFF. In nucleotides, the CDR3 is TGTGCCAGCAGCTTAGCACGGAGGATCGCCTACAATGAGCAGTTCTTC. The J gene is TRBJ2-1, the V gene TRBV11-2; D is perhaps TRBD2 (5 bases). V lost 1 base, J lost 2 bases, and 12 bases lay in between. CDR1 is SGHAT and CDR2 is FQNNGV in the germline V gene. The CDR3 contains 16 residues.